The sequence of this TCR beta chain was determined in a study of blood T cell repertoires in COVID-19. Study details: Donors in the United States, Italy and Spain gave samples during acute or convalescent COVID-19. PBMCs, B-cell-depleted T cells, or T cells were the source of the cDNA or gDNA that made up the material.

Participant ages covered about 18 to 100 years across 24 US areas. Recovery meant two consecutive negative NP/OP PCR tests, professional clearance, or resolved symptoms. Sequencing was performed with immunoSEQ multiplex PCR; in TCRdb, only in-frame clones are kept and a portion is missing. The repertoire includes around 310,000 clones, about 91% of them detected once, and roughly 8.9% sits in the top ten. From germline, CDR1 is SNHLY and CDR2 FYNNEI. The germline V and J ends were trimmed by 6 bases and 10 bases, with 13 bases remaining between them. This CDR3 comprises 13 residues. This sequence originates from a woman in her 40s who had recovered from COVID-19. The specimen was PBMCs or T cells enriched from blood (not recorded which). V gene TRBV2 combines with J gene TRBJ1-6, with D hard to call. The CDR3 reads CASRMGPRSPLHF. CDR3 bases: TGTGCCAGCAGGATGGGTCCGAGGTCACCCCTCCACTTT.